A single sample gave rise to the 3 T cell receptor beta chains below, sequenced in a study of molecular identifiers for immune sequencing clone quantification (dated by TCRdb to 2017 to 2018). The library was prepared using PCR. TCRdb lists the instrument as Illumina HiSeq 4000. TCRdb itself trimmed the public reads at Q25 with fastp, ran MiXCR and retained productive beta chains. Rows with one shared CDR3 protein collapse into an entry with the most common genes and DNA. For this sample the table gives more than 70,000 distinct CDR3 sequences, of which over 20% were detected only once. Jointly, the top ten make up 1% to 1.2% of the sample. The sample consisted of naive CD8+ T cells from blood, with Jurkat cell RNA spiked in. This specimen's cell subset or site label, interpreted: FACS-sorted CD8+CD4-CCR7+CD45RA+ naive T cells. Receptors were obtained from a human donor in good health. Some libraries in this study had Jurkat cell RNA spiked in.

This clonotype was recorded many times. The V and J genes are TRBV29-1 and TRBJ2-7; the match to TRBD2 covers 12 bases. The CDR3 length is 15 residues. With V trimmed by 0 bases and J by 4 bases, 4 bases remained unmatched. The germline V gene encodes CDR1 SQVTM and CDR2 ANQGSEA. The CDR3 is CSVEDIGLAGYEQYF. CDR3 nucleotides: TGCAGCGTTGAAGATATAGGACTAGCGGGATACGAGCAGTACTTC.

As to this clonotype: This clone may be a read error of a much larger clone one base away. The gene calls are TRBV19 and TRBJ2-3; 15 bases agree with TRBD2. This CDR3 comprises 18 residues. After removal of 11 bases from V and 4 bases from J, the junction contained 16 bases not matched to a gene. The germline V gene has CDR1 LNHDA and CDR2 SQIVND (reference sequence). The CDR3 is CAASLRTSGGAMADTQYF. CDR3 coding DNA: TGTGCCGCCTCACTACGGACTAGCGGGGGGGCCATGGCAGATACGCAGTATTTT.

This clonotype was seen only once. This may be a read error, as it is one base from a much larger clone. This chain uses TRBV5-5 with TRBJ2-7; D perhaps matches TRBD1 (5 bases). CDR3 length: 14 amino acids. Germline V gene sequence: CDR1 SGHKS, CDR2 YYEKEE (reference sequence). The CDR3 reads CASNPGLTAYEQHF. The CDR3 region has the DNA TGTGCCAGCAACCCAGGGCTCACAGCCTACGAGCAGCACTTC.